This passage covers 15 T cell receptor beta chains from one sample sequenced in a study of blood T cell repertoires in COVID-19. Profiling relied on immunoSEQ multiplex PCR, and the TCRdb table lists in-frame clones only, not all of them. The sample contains hundreds of thousands of clones, 80% to 90% of which appear only once. Material for sequencing was PBMCs or T cells enriched from blood (not recorded which). The receptors come from a woman aged 25 to 39 with acute COVID-19.

V usage is TRBV10-3 and J usage is TRBJ2-6, with 8 nucleotides matching TRBD1. Germline-derived CDR1 and CDR2 are ENHRY and SYGVKD. The CDR3 spans 13 residues. V was clipped by 10 bases and J by 3 bases; unmatched bases: 2. CDR3 sequence: CASRGLGANVLTF. The DNA for the CDR3 is TGTGCCAGCAGGGGGCTTGGGGCCAACGTCCTGACTTTC.

The rearrangement links TRBV7-2 to TRBJ1-6; no clear D. V lost 0 bases, J lost 9 bases, and 9 bases lay in between. Germline V CDR1 and CDR2: SGHTA, FQGNSA. The CDR3 runs 14 residues. The CDR3 nucleotides read TGTGCCAGCAGCTTAGCCGGGATAGGTTCACCCCTCCACTTT. Translation gives CASSLAGIGSPLHF.

On this clone: The same CDR3 arises from other DNA sequences in this sample as well. This rearrangement joins TRBV18 to TRBJ2-7; no clear D gene. V lost 0 bases and J lost 2, with 2 bases in between. Per germline, CDR1 KGHSH and CDR2 LQKENI. There are 12 residues in the CDR3. Here the CDR3 DNA reads TGTGCCAGCTCACCACCTACCTACGAGCAGTACTTC. It translates to CASSPPTYEQYF.

The chain combines TRBV19 with TRBJ2-1; tentatively, D is TRBD1 (6 bases). CDR1 is LNHDA, CDR2 SQIVND, per germline (reference sequence). Trimming left V 5 bases short and J 9 bases short, with 11 bases between. The CDR3 extends over 12 amino acids. The CDR3 loop is CASSPQGGEQFF. DNA for the CDR3: TGTGCCAGTAGTCCACAGGGTGGTGAGCAGTTCTTC.

The chain couples TRBV4-1 to TRBJ2-5; D is perhaps TRBD2 (6 bases). Germline CDR1 and CDR2: MGHRA and YSYEKL. This CDR3 comprises 14 residues. V dropped 3 bases and J dropped 4 bases, with 12 bases sitting between them. The chain's CDR3 is CASSQTSFGETQYF. CDR3 in DNA: TGCGCCAGCAGCCAGACTAGTTTTGGAGAGACCCAGTACTTC.

The gene calls are TRBV6-5 and TRBJ1-3, with D hard to call. The germline CDR1 and CDR2 sequences are MNHEY and SVGAGI. The CDR3 runs 15 residues. Trimming removed 7 bases at V and 0 bases at J, with 13 bases between. The CDR3: CASTREYDSGNTIYF. CDR3 DNA: TGTGCCAGCACAAGGGAGTACGACTCTGGAAACACCATATATTTT.

The chain joins TRBV2 to TRBJ1-4, with 7 bases lining up with TRBD1. The CDR3 sequence is 14 residues long. Trimming removed 6 bases from V and 5 bases from J; junction bases left unmatched: 6. Germline CDR1 SNHLY, CDR2 FYNNEI. CDR3 bases: TGTGCCAGCAGGCAGGGGGTTGAAAATGAAAAACTGTTTTTT. This codes for CASRQGVENEKLFF.

V and J are TRBV7-9 and TRBJ2-1, with 9 bases fitting TRBD2. The CDR3 is 16 amino acids. Germline loops: CDR1 SEHNR, CDR2 FQNEAQ (reference sequence). The V segment lost 6 bases and the J segment 3 bases; nucleotides outside the gene matches: 9. The CDR3 reads CASRSAAGGFYNEQFF. The DNA for the CDR3 is TGTGCCAGCAGGTCAGCAGCGGGGGGCTTCTACAATGAGCAGTTCTTC.

This rearrangement joins TRBV16 to TRBJ2-5, with 8 positions matching TRBD1. The ends lost 5 bases at V and 0 bases at J; junction bases unmatched: 8. CDR3 length: 16 residues. Germline V lookup: CDR1 KGHSY, CDR2 FQNENV. The CDR3 is CASSAWDRPYQETQYF. The CDR3 nucleotides read TGTGCCAGCAGCGCGTGGGACAGGCCTTACCAAGAGACCCAGTACTTC. Full variable domain (outside the CDR3, taken from reference TRBV16 and TRBJ2-5): GEEVAQTPKHLVRGEGQKAKLYCAPIKGHSYVFWYQQVLKNEFKFLISFQNENVFDETGMPKERFSAKCLPNSPCSLEIQATKLEDSAVYFCASSAWDRPYQETQYFGPGTRLLVL.

The V and J genes are TRBV6-4 and TRBJ1-2; D remains ambiguous. Germline V gene sequence: CDR1 MRHNA, CDR2 SNTAGT. The CDR3 has 12 residues. Trimming pared 6 bases from V and 4 bases from J, leaving 9 bases between. The CDR3 nucleotides are TGTGCCAGCAGCGAAACAGCCTATGGCTACACCTTC. Translating it yields CASSETAYGYTF.

Concerning this clone itself: One junction end does not reproduce the germline sequence, and a read error may be involved. The V gene is TRBV6-2 or TRBV6-3, the J gene TRBJ2-7; 15 nucleotides agree with TRBD2. Germline lookup yields CDR1 MNHEY and CDR2 SVGEGT. The CDR3 has 16 residues. CDR3 coding DNA: TGTGCCAGCAGCTACTCGGGACTAGCGGGGGGCGGCGAGCAGTACTTC. Translated, it gives CASSYSGLAGGGEQYF.

This chain links TRBV29-1 with TRBJ1-1; a weak D match, TRBD1 (6 bases). V was clipped by 0 bases and J by 6 bases, with 8 bases between them. Per germline, CDR1 SQVTM and CDR2 ANQGSEA. The CDR3 covers 12 residues. The CDR3 loop reads CSVEEGGPEAFF. CDR3 DNA: TGCAGCGTTGAAGAGGGGGGGCCTGAAGCTTTCTTT. The entire variable domain, with the rest obtained from reference TRBV29-1 and TRBJ1-1, is as follows: SAVISQKPSRDICQRGTSLTIQCQVDSQVTMMFWYRQQPGQSLTLIATANQGSEATYESGFVIDKFPISRPNLTFSTLTVSNMSPEDSSIYLCSVEEGGPEAFFGQGTRLTVV.

This clone was seen a handful of times. This sequence joins TRBV5-4 and TRBJ1-5, with D perhaps TRBD1 (6 bases). V lost 1 base to trimming and J lost 5 bases, with 22 bases between them. From germline, CDR1 is SGHNT and CDR2 YYREEE (reference sequence). The CDR3 runs to 18 residues. Written as DNA, the CDR3 is TGTGCCAGCAGCTTGCGAACCGCCGCAGGGGACACCGATCAGCCCCAGCATTTT. As protein: CASSLRTAAGDTDQPQHF.

The table lists this clone with a count of one. CDR3 loop: CASSRGDSGNTIYF. Here the CDR3 DNA reads TGTGCCAGCAGCAGGGGGGACTCTGGAAACACCATATATTTT. This chain connects TRBV6-5 to TRBJ1-3; 7 bases map to TRBD1. V shed 6 bases and J 0 bases; nucleotides not matched to a gene: 2. The CDR3 is 14 amino acids. The V gene's germline CDR1 is MNHEY and CDR2 SVGAGI.

The table lists this clone with a few counts. The chain has TRBV7-9 and TRBJ1-1, with D perhaps TRBD1 (5 bases). V was shortened by 1 base and J by 7 bases, with 7 bases between the two germline ends. This CDR3 region has 12 residues. Per the germline V gene, CDR1 is SEHNR and CDR2 is FQNEAQ (reference sequence). CDR3 sequence (DNA): TGTGCCAGCAGCTTAGGGCAGGGTGAAGCTTTCTTT. Translation gives CASSLGQGEAFF.